This is a list of T cell receptor beta chains from one sample in a study of blood T cell repertoires in COVID-19. Measured with immunoSEQ multiplex PCR; TCRdb has only the in-frame clones, and not every one. The repertoire has about 98,000 clones, about 81% of them found once; the top ten carry 24%. The sample comprised peripheral blood. The receptor set was obtained from a man between 65 and 79 years old with acute or convalescent COVID-19. Each CDR3 is given with its conserved first and last residue. Fields, in order: J gene, V gene, D gene, clone size, CDR3 protein, CDR3 DNA. The D gene is left open where the match is weak. Rows may omit the clone size; those that give it use once, few, many or a size class.

TRBJ2-5 | TRBV19 | NA | NA | CASSPTSYQETQYF | TGTGCCAGTAGTCCAACTAGTTACCAAGAGACCCAGTACTTC
TRBJ2-7 | TRBV11-2 | TRBD2 | NA | CASSFGLAGGGHEQYF | TGTGCCAGCAGCTTCGGACTAGCGGGAGGAGGCCACGAGCAGTACTTC
TRBJ2-1 | TRBV10-2 | TRBD2 | NA | CASSESTSGDNEQFF | TGCGCCAGCAGTGAGTCGACTAGCGGTGACAATGAGCAGTTCTTC
TRBJ1-6 | TRBV2 | TRBD1 | NA | CASSYDRDYNSPLHF | TGTGCCAGCAGTTACGACAGGGACTATAATTCACCCCTCCACTTT
TRBJ2-7 | TRBV5-1 | TRBD2 | NA | CASSLEGTSGRRAHEQYF | TGCGCCAGCAGCTTGGAAGGGACTAGCGGGAGAAGGGCCCACGAGCAGTACTTC
TRBJ2-1 | TRBV6-1 | NA | NA | CASSEAARSSYNEQFF | TGTGCCAGCAGTGAAGCGGCCAGAAGCTCCTACAATGAGCAGTTCTTC
TRBJ2-5 | TRBV7-8 | TRBD2 | NA | CASSSSFIGTSDQETQYF | TGTGCCAGCAGCTCCTCTTTTATCGGGACTAGCGACCAAGAGACCCAGTACTTC
TRBJ2-3 | TRBV2 | NA | once | CASSERQETDTQYF | TGTGCCAGCAGTGAGAGACAAGAAACAGATACGCAGTATTTT
TRBJ2-7 | TRBV7-9 | NA | NA | CASSPPAEAYEQYF | TGTGCCAGCAGCCCTCCGGCGGAAGCCTACGAGCAGTACTTC
TRBJ2-7 | TRBV11-2 | NA | few | CASSLLGGTDLGEQYF | TGTGCCAGCAGCTTATTAGGAGGAACTGACCTGGGTGAGCAGTACTTC
TRBJ1-1 | TRBV6-5 | TRBD1 | few | CASRTGVVTEAFF | TGTGCCAGCAGAACAGGGGTGGTGACTGAAGCTTTCTTT
TRBJ2-1 | TRBV11-2 | NA | few | CASSLALSHRSEQFF | TGTGCCAGCAGCCTAGCGCTAAGCCATAGATCTGAGCAGTTCTTC
TRBJ1-5 | TRBV29-1 | NA | few | CSVAETEDQPQHF | TGCAGCGTGGCTGAGACAGAGGATCAGCCCCAGCATTTT
TRBJ2-5 | TRBV7-2 | NA | NA | CASSYQGGETQYF | TGTGCCAGCAGCTACCAGGGGGGAGAGACCCAGTACTTC
TRBJ2-3 | TRBV7-3 | TRBD1 | NA | CASSFPTGGTDTQYF | TGTGCCAGCAGCTTCCCGACAGGGGGCACAGATACGCAGTATTTT
TRBJ1-2 | TRBV6-5 | NA | NA | CASSRGRERGYTF | TGTGCCAGCAGTCGGGGACGGGAGAGAGGCTACACCTTC
TRBJ1-1 | TRBV5-6 | NA | few | CASSWGGHLNTEAFF | TGTGCCAGCAGCTGGGGGGGACACCTAAACACTGAAGCTTTCTTT
TRBJ1-1 | TRBV15 | TRBD1 | NA | CATSRGTGASNTEAFF | TGTGCCACCAGCAGGGGGACAGGGGCGTCGAACACTGAAGCTTTCTTT
TRBJ1-1 | TRBV28 | NA | NA | CASSFISIDKNTEAFF | TGTGCCAGCAGTTTTATTTCGATAGACAAGAACACTGAAGCTTTCTTT
TRBJ1-2 | TRBV5-1 | NA | NA | CASSPASGSYGYTF | TGCGCCAGCAGCCCCGCCTCAGGAAGCTATGGCTACACCTTC
TRBJ1-5 | TRBV5-1 | TRBD1 | NA | CASSLDRGNQPQHF | TGCGCCAGCAGCTTGGACAGGGGGAATCAGCCCCAGCATTTT
TRBJ2-1 | TRBV6-5 | TRBD2 | NA | CATRSGSSYNEQFF | TGTGCCACCCGTAGCGGGAGCTCCTACAATGAGCAGTTCTTC
TRBJ2-7 | TRBV4-1 | TRBD2 | NA | CASSRTGTSGSYEQYF | TGCGCCAGCAGTCGGACTGGGACTAGCGGCTCCTACGAGCAGTACTTC
TRBJ1-3 | TRBV18 | NA | few | CASSPSRGRNTIYF | TGTGCCAGCTCACCTAGCAGGGGCAGAAACACCATATATTTT
TRBJ2-1 | TRBV27 | TRBD1 | NA | CASSFRRGLNEQFF | TGTGCCAGCAGTTTCAGAAGGGGGCTCAATGAGCAGTTCTTC
TRBJ1-1 | TRBV2 | NA | NA | CASRRQNTEAFF | TGTGCCAGCAGGCGACAGAACACTGAAGCTTTCTTT
TRBJ2-5 | TRBV27 | TRBD2 | few | CASSLTSGSQTQYF | TGTGCCAGCAGTTTAACCAGCGGGAGCCAGACCCAGTACTTC
TRBJ2-7 | TRBV5-1 | NA | NA | CASSRDTAPEQYF | TGCGCCAGCAGCCGGGACACCGCTCCCGAGCAGTACTTC
TRBJ2-7 | TRBV9 | TRBD2 | once | CASSVGGYDEQYF | TGTGCCAGCAGCGTGGGAGGGTACGACGAGCAGTACTTC
TRBJ2-7 | TRBV4-3 | NA | NA | CASSLNRPNEQYF | TGCGCCAGCAGCCTAAACAGGCCCAACGAGCAGTACTTC
TRBJ2-1 | TRBV28 | NA | once | CASRTQGRAYNEQFF | TGTGCCAGCAGGACTCAGGGAAGAGCCTACAATGAGCAGTTCTTC
TRBJ2-2 | TRBV18 | NA | NA | CASSAGIGNTGELFF | TGTGCCAGCTCGGCGGGGATAGGAAACACCGGGGAGCTGTTTTTT
TRBJ2-2 | TRBV15 | TRBD1 | once | CATSRSTRGPGELFF | TGTGCCACCAGCAGATCGACGAGGGGGCCCGGGGAGCTGTTTTTT
TRBJ1-1 | TRBV4-1 | NA | NA | CASSQVGTSTEAFF | TGCGCCAGCAGCCAAGTAGGGACTAGCACTGAAGCTTTCTTT
TRBJ2-4 | TRBV27 | TRBD2 | few | CASSSPGLAKNIQYF | TGTGCCAGCAGCTCCCCTGGACTAGCGAAAAACATTCAGTACTTC
TRBJ2-5 | TRBV27 | TRBD1 | once | CASTLRQGQETQYF | TGTGCCAGCACCCTCCGACAGGGGCAGGAGACCCAGTACTTC
TRBJ2-7 | TRBV7-3 | TRBD2 | NA | CASSFQGLAGFEQYF | TGTGCCAGCAGCTTCCAAGGACTAGCGGGATTCGAGCAGTACTTC
TRBJ2-3 | TRBV5-4 | TRBD2 | NA | CASSPGTSGRGSWTDTQYF | TGTGCCAGCAGCCCCGGGACTAGCGGGAGGGGGAGTTGGACAGATACGCAGTATTTT
TRBJ1-5 | TRBV21-1 | NA | NA | CASSSRRGGQPQHF | TGTGCCAGCAGCTCGCGCAGGGGTGGGCAGCCCCAGCATTTT
TRBJ2-3 | TRBV7-2 | NA | once | CASSLAGAPDTQYF | TGTGCCAGCAGCTTAGCTGGGGCACCCGATACGCAGTATTTT
TRBJ2-5 | TRBV5-1 | TRBD2 | NA | CASSRGTSGRAGETQYF | TGCGCCAGCAGCCGGGGGACTAGCGGGAGGGCCGGAGAGACCCAGTACTTC
TRBJ1-3 | TRBV10-2 | TRBD1 | NA | CASSWDSGNTIYF | TGCGCCAGCAGTTGGGACAGTGGAAACACCATATATTTT
TRBJ2-3 | TRBV10-2 | TRBD1 | NA | CASRPGTGGTDTQYF | TGCGCCAGCAGGCCCGGGACAGGGGGCACAGATACGCAGTATTTT